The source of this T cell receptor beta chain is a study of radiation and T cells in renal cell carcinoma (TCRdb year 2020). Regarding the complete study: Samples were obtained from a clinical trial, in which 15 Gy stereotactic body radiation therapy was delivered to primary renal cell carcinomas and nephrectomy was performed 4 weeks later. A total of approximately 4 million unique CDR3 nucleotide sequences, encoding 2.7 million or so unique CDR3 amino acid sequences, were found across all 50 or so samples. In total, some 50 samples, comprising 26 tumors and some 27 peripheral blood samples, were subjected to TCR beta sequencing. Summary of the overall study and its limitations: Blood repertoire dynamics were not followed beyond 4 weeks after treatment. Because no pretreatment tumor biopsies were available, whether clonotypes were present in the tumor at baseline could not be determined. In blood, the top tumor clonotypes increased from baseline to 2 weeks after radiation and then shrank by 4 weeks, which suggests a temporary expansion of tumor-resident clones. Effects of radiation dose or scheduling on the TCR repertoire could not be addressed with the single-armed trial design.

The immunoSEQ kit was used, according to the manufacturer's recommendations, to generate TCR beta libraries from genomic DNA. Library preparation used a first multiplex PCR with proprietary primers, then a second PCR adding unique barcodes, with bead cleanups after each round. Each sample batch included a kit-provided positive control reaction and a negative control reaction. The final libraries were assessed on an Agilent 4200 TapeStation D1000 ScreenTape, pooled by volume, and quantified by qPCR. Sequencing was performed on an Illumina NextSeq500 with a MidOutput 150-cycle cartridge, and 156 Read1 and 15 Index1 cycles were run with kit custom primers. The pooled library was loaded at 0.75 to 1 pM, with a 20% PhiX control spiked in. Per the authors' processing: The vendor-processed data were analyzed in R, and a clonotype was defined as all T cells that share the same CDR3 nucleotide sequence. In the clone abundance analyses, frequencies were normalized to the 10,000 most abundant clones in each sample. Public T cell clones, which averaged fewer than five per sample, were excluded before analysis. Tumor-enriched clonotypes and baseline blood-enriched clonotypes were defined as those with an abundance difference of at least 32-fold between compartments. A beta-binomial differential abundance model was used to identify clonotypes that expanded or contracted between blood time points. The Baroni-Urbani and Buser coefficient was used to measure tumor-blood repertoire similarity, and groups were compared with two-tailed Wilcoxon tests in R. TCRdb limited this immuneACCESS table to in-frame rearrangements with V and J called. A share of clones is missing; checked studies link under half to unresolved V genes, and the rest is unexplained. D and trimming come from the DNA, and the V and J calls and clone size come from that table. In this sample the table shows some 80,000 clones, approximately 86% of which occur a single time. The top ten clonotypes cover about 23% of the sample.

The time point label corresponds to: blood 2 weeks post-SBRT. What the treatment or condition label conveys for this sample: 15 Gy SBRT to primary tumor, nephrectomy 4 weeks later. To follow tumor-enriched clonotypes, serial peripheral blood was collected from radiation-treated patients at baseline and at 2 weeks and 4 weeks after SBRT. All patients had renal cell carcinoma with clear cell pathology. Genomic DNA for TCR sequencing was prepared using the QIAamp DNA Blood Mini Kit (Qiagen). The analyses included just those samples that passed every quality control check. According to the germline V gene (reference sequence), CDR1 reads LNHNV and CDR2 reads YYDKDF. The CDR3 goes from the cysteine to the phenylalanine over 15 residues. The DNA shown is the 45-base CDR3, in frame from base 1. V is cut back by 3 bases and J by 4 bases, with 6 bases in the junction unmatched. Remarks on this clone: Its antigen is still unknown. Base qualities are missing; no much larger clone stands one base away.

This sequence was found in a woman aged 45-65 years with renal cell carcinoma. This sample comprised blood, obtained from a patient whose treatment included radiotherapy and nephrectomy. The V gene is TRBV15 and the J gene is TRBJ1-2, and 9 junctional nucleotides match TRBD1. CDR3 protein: CATSRGTGGGYGYTF. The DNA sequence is TGTGCCACCAGCAGGGGTACAGGGGGCGGCTATGGCTACACCTTC.